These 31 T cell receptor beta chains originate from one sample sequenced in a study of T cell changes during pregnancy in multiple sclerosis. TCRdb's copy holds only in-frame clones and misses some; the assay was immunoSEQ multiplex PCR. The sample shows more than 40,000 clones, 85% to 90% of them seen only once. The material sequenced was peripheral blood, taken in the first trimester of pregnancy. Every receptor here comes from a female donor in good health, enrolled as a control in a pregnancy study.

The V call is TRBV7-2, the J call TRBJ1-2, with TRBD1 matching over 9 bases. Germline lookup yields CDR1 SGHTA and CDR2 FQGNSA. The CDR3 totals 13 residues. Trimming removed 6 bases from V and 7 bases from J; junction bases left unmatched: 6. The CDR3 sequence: CASSPGTGSGYTF. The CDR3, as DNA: TGTGCCAGCAGTCCCGGGACAGGGAGTGGCTACACCTTC.

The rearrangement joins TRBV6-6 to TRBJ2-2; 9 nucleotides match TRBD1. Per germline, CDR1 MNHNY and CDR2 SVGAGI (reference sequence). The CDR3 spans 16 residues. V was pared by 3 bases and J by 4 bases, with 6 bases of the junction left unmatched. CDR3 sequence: CASSYSGQGTTGELFF. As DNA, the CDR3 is TGTGCCAGCAGTTATTCGGGACAGGGCACCACCGGGGAGCTGTTTTTT.

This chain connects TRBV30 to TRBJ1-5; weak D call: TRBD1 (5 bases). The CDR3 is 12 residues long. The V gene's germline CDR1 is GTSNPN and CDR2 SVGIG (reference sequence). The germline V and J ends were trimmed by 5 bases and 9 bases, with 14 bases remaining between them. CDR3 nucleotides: TGTGCCTGGGGAGCAGGGCGGTGGCCCCAGCATTTT. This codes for CAWGAGRWPQHF.

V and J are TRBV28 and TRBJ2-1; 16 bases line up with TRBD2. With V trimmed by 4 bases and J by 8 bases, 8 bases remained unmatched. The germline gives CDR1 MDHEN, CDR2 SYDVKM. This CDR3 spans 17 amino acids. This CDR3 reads CASSWGLAGGLDHEQFF. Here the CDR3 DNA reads TGTGCCAGCAGTTGGGGACTAGCGGGGGGGCTTGATCATGAGCAGTTCTTC.

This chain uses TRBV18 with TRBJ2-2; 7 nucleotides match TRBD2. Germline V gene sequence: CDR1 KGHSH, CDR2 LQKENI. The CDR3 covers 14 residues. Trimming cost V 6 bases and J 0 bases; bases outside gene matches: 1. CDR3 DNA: TGTGCCAGCTCTAGCGGGCCGAACACCGGGGAGCTGTTTTTT. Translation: CASSSGPNTGELFF.

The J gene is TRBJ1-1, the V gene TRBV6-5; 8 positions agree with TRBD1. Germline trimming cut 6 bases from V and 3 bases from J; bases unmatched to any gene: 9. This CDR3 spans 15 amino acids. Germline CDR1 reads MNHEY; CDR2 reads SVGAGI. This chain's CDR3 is CASRLQGVVDTEAFF. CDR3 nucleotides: TGTGCCAGCAGATTACAGGGGGTTGTTGACACTGAAGCTTTCTTT.

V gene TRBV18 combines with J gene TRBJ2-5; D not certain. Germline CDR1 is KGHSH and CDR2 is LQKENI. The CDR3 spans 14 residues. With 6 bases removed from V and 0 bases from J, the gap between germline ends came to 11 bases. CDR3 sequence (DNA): TGTGCCAGCTCCCCATCCCCGGACCAAGAGACCCAGTACTTC. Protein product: CASSPSPDQETQYF.

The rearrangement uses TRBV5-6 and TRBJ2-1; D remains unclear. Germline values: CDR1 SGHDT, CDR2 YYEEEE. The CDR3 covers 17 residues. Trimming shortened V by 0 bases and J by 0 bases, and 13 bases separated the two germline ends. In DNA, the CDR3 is TGTGCCAGCAGCTTGGACGCGCCTTCTAGCTCCTACAATGAGCAGTTCTTC. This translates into CASSLDAPSSSYNEQFF.

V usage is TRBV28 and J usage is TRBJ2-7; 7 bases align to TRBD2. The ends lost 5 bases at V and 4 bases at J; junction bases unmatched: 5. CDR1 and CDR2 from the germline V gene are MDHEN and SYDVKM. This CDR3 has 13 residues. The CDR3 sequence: CASSGAGRYEQYF. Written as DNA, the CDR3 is TGTGCCAGCAGTGGAGCGGGACGGTACGAGCAGTACTTC.

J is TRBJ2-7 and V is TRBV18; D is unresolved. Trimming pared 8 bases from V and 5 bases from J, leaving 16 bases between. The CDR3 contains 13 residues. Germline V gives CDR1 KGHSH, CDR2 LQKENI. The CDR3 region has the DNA TGTGCCAGCCGCCCCGCTGGTCGGGACGAGCAGTACTTC. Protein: CASRPAGRDEQYF.

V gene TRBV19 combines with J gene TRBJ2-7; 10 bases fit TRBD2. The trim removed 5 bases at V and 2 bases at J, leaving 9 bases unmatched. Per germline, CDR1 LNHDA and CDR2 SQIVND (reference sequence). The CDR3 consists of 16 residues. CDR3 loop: CASSGASGSLPYEQYF. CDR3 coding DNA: TGTGCCAGTAGTGGGGCTAGCGGGAGTCTGCCCTACGAGCAGTACTTC.

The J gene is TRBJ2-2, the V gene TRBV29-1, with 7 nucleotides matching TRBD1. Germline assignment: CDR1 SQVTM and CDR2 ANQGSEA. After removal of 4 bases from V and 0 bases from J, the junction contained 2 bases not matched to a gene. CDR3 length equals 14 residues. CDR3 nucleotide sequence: TGCAGCGTTGGCAGGGGGACGAACACCGGGGAGCTGTTTTTT. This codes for CSVGRGTNTGELFF.

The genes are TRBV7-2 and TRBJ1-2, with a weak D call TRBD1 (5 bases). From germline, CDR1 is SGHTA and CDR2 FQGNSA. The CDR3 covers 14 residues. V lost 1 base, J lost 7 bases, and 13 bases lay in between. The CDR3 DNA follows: TGTGCCAGCAGCTTAGTCGGTCAGGGCAGTGGCTACACCTTC. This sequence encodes CASSLVGQGSGYTF.

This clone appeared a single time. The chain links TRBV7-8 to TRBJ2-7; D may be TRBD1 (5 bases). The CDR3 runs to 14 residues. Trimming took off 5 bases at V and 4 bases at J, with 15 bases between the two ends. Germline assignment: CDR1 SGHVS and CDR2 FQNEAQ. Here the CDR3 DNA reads TGTGCCAGCAGCCCAACAGAGACAGATTACGAGCAGTACTTC. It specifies CASSPTETDYEQYF.

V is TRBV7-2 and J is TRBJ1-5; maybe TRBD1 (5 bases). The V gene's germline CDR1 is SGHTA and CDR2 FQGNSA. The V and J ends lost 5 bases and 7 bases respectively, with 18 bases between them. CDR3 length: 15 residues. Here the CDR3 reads CASSRVGGEGQPQHF. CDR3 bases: TGTGCCAGCAGCCGGGTGGGAGGGGAGGGCCAGCCCCAGCATTTT.

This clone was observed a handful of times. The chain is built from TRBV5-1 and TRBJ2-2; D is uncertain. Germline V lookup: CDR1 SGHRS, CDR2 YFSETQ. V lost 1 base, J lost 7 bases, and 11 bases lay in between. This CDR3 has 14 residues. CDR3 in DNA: TGCGCCAGCAGCTTGTCTGCTAACCTCGGGGAGCTGTTTTTT. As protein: CASSLSANLGELFF.

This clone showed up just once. The CDR3 nucleotides read TGTGCCAGCAGTTACTCGGCAGGTATCGGAAACACCATATATTTT. This codes for CASSYSAGIGNTIYF. This chain connects TRBV6-5 to TRBJ1-3, with no clear D. This CDR3 is 15 amino acids long. Trimming removed 0 bases from V and 4 bases from J, with 10 bases in between. Germline loops: CDR1 MNHEY, CDR2 SVGAGI.

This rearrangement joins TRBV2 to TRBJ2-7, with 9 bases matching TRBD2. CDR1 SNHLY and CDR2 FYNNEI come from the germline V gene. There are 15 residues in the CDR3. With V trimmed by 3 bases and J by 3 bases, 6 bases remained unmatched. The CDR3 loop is CASSDWAGGDYEQYF. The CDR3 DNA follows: TGTGCCAGCAGTGATTGGGCGGGGGGGGACTACGAGCAGTACTTC.

The CDR3 region has the DNA TGTGCCATCAGTGAGTCGAGGGGACTAGCCCATCAAGAGACCCAGTACTTC. This translates into CAISESRGLAHQETQYF. The chain links TRBV10-3 to TRBJ2-5; TRBD2 matches 9 bases. CDR3 length: 17 amino acids. Germline CDR1 and CDR2: ENHRY and SYGVKD. V lost 0 bases to trimming and J lost 2 bases; unmatched junction nucleotides: 7.

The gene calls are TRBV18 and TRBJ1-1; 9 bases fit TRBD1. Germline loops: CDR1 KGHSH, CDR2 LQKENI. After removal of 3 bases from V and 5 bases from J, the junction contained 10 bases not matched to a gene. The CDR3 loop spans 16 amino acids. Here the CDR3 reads CASSPGTGTIFTEAFF. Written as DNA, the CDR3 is TGTGCCAGCTCACCCGGGACAGGGACGATATTTACTGAAGCTTTCTTT.

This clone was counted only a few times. The CDR3 DNA sequence: TGTGCCATCAGTGGGGGACAGGGGAACACTGAAGCTTTCTTT. Translating gives CAISGGQGNTEAFF. V is TRBV10-3 and J is TRBJ1-1; 9 nucleotides line up with TRBD1. Germline CDR1 reads ENHRY; CDR2 reads SYGVKD. Trimming took 4 bases from V and 1 from J; bases not matched to a gene: 1. The CDR3 runs 14 residues.

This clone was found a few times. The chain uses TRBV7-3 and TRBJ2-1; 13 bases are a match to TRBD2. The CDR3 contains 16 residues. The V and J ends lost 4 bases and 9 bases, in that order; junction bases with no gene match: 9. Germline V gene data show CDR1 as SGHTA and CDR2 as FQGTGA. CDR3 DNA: TGTGCCAGCAGCTCGCTTACTAGCGGGAGGGCTAGTGAGCAGTTCTTC. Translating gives CASSSLTSGRASEQFF.

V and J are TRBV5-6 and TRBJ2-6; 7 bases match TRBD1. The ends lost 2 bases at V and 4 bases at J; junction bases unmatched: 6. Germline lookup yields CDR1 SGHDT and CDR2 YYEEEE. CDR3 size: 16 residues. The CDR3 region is CASSLKGAGGANVLTF. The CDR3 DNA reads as TGTGCCAGCAGCTTAAAGGGGGCAGGGGGGGCCAACGTCCTGACTTTC.

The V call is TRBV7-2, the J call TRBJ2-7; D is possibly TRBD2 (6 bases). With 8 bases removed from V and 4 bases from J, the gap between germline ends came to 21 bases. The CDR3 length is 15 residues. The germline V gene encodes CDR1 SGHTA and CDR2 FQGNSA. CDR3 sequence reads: CASREAGGNLYEQYF. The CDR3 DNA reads TGTGCCAGCCGCGAGGCGGGCGGGAACCTATACGAGCAGTACTTC.

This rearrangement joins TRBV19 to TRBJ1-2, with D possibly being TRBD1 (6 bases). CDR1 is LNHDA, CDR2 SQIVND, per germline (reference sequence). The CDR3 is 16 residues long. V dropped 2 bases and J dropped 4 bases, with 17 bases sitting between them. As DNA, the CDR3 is TGTGCCAGTAGTATAAGGAATACAGGGCCTTTCTATGGCTACACCTTC. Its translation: CASSIRNTGPFYGYTF.

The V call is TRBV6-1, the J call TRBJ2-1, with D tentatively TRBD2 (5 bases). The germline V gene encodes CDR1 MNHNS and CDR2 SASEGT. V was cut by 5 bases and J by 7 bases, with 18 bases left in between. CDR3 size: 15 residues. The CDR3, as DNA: TGTGCCAGCAGTCCTTCGTGGGGAGTTGGTAATGAGCAGTTCTTC. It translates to CASSPSWGVGNEQFF.

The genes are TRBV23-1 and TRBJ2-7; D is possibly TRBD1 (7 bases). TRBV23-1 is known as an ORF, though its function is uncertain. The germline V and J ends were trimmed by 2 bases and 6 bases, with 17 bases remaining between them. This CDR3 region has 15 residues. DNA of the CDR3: TGCGCCAGCAGTCAACCCGGGCAGGGGGGTACCGAGCAGTACTTC. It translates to CASSQPGQGGTEQYF.

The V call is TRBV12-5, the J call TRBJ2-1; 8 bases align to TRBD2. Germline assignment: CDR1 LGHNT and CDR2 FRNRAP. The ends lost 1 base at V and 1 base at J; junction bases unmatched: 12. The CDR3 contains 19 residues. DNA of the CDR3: TGTGCTAGTGGTTTGGCGGGAATGACTAGCGACTTGTCCTACAATGAGCAGTTCTTC. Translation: CASGLAGMTSDLSYNEQFF. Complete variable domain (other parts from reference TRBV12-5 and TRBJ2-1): DARVTQTPRHKVTEMGQEVTMRCQPILGHNTVFWYRQTMMQGLELLAYFRNRAPLDDSGMPKDRFSAEMPDATLATLKIQPSEPRDSAVYFCASGLAGMTSDLSYNEQFFGPGTRLTVL.

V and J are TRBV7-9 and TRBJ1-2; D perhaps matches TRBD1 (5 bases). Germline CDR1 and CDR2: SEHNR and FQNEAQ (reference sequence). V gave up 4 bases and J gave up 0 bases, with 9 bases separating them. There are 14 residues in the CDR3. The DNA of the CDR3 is TGTGCCAGCAGCTCCGACAGACCTAACTATGGCTACACCTTC. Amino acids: CASSSDRPNYGYTF.

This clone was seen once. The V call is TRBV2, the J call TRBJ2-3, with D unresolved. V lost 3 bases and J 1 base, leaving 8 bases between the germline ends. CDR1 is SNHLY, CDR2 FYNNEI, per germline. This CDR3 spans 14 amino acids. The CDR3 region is CASSDSGRTDTQYF. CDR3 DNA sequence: TGTGCCAGCAGTGACAGTGGTCGCACAGATACGCAGTATTTT.

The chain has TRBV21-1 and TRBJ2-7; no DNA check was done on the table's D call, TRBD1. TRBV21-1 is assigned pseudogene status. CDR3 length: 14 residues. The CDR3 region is CASSKAGHSEEQYF. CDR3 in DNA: TGTGCCAGCAGCAAAGCCGGACATAGTGAGGAGCAGTACTTC.